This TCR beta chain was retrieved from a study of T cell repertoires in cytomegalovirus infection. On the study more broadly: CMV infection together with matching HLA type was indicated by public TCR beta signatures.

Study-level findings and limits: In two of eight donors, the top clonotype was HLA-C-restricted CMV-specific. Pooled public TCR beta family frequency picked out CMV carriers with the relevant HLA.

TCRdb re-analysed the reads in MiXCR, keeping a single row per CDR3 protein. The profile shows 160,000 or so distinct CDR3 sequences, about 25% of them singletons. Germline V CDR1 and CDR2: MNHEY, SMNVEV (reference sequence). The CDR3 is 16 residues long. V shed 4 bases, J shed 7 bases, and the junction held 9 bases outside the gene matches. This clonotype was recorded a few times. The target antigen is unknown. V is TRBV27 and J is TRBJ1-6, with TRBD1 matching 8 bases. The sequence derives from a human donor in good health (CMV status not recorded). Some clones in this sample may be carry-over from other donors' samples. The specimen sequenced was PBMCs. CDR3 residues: CASSSLRGRENSPLHF. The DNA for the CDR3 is TGTGCCAGCAGTTCACTCAGGGGGCGCGAGAATTCACCCCTCCACTTT.